The clone carrying this T cell receptor beta chain was counted only a few times. Its antigen is unidentified. The authors cocultured the mixed lymphocyte reaction cells at 37 degrees C for roughly 6 days. This CDR3 region has 16 residues. The germline V gene encodes CDR1 SGHNT and CDR2 YYREEE (reference sequence). Unmatched junction bases numbered 8, after V lost 4 bases and J lost 3 bases. The data derive from a study of siplizumab effects on memory and regulatory T cells. Study as a whole: Paired mixed lymphocyte reactions used siplizumab at around 1 ug/mL or no drug. Study-wide results and limits: The mean Treg-derived percentage of mappable alloreactive CD4+ clones was around 69% with siplizumab compared with about 27% in controls. Siplizumab significantly decreased alloreactive sequences from unstimulated CD4+ memory cells. Siplizumab cultures yielded proliferating Tregs whose suppressive function was not confirmed.

Profiling relied on immunoSEQ multiplex PCR, and the TCRdb table lists in-frame clones only, not all of them. The data contain over 14,000 clones, about 49% of them singletons. The TCR sequence derives from a human donor in good health; the cells came from an allogeneic mixed lymphocyte reaction. The sequencing sample was made of CFSE-low (dividing) CD4+ T cells sorted from an allogeneic mixed lymphocyte reaction. The J gene is TRBJ2-5, the V gene TRBV5-4, with 11 bases fitting TRBD2. The CDR3 region has the DNA TGTGCCAGCAGCGTTAGCGGGAGGGCCTGGGAAGAGACCCAGTACTTC. Amino acid sequence: CASSVSGRAWEETQYF.